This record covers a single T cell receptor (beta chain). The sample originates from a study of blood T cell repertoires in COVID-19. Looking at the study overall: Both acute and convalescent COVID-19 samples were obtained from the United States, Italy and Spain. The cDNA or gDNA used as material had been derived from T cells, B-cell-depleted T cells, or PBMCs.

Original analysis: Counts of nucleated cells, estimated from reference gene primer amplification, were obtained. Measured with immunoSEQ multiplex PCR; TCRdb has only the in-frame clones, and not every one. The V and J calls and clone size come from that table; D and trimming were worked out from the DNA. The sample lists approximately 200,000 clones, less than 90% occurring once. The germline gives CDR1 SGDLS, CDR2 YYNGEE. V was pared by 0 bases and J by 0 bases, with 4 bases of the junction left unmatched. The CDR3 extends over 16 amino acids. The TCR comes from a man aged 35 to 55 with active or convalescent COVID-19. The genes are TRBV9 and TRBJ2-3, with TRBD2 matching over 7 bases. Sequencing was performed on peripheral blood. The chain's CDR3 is CASSVGPAGSTDTQYF. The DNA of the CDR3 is TGTGCCAGCAGCGTAGGGCCAGCGGGAAGCACAGATACGCAGTATTTT. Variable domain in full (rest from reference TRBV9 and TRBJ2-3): DSGVTQTPKHLITATGQRVTLRCSPRSGDLSVYWYQQSLDQGLQFLIQYYNGEERAKGNILERFSAQQFPDLHSELNLSSLELGDSALYFCASSVGPAGSTDTQYFGPGTRLTVL.